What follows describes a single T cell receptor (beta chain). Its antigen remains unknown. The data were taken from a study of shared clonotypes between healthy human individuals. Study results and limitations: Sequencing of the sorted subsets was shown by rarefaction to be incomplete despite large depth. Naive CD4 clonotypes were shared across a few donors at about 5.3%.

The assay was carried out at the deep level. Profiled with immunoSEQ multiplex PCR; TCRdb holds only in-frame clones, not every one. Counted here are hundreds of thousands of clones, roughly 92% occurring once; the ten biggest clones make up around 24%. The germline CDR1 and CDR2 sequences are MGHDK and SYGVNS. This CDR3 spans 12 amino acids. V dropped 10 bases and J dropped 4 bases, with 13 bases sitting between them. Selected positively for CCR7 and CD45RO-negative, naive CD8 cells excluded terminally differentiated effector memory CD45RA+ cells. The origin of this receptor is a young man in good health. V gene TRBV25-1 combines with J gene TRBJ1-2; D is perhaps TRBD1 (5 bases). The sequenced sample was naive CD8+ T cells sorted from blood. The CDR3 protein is CATMGGGYGYTF. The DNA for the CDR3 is TGTGCCACCATGGGGGGTGGCTATGGCTACACCTTC.